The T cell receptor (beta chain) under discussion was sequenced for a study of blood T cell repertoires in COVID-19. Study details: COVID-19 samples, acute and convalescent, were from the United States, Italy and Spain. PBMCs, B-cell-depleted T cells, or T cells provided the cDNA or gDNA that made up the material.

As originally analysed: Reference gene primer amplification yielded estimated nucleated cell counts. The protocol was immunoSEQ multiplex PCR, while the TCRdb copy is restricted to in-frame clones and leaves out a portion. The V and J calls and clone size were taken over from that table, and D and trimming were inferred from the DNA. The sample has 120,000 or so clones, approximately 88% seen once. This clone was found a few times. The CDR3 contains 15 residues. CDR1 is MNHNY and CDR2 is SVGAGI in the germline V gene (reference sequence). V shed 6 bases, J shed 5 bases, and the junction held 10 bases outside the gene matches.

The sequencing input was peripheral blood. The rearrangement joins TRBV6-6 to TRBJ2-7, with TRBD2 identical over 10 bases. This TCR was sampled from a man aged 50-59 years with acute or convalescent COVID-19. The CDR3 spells CASRALSGRVHEQYF. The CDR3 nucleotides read TGTGCCAGCAGGGCCCTAAGCGGGAGGGTCCACGAGCAGTACTTC.